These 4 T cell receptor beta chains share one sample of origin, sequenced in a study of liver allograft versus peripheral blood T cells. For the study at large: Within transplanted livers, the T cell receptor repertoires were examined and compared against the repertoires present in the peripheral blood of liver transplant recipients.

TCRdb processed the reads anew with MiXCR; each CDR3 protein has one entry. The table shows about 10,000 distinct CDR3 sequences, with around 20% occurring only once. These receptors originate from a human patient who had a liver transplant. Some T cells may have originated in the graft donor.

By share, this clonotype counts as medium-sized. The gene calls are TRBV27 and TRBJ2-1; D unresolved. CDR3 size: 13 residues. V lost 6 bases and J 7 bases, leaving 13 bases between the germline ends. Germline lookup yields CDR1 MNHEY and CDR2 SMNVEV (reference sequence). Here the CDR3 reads CASSQAPFNEQFF. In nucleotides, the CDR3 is TGTGCCAGCAGCCAGGCCCCTTTTAATGAGCAGTTCTTC.

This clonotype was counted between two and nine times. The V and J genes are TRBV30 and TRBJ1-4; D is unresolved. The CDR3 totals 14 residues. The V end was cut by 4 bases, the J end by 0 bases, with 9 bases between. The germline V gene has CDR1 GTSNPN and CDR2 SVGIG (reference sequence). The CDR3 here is CAWKSGPTNEKLFF. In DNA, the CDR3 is TGTGCCTGGAAAAGCGGCCCAACTAATGAAAAACTGTTTTTT.

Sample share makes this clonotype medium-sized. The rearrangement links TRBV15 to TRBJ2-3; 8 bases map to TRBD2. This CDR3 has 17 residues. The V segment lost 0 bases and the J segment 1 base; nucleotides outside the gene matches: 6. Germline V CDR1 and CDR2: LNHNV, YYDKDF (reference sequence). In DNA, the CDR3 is TGTGCCACCAGCAGAGACCCCGGGACTAGTCGCACAGATACGCAGTATTTT. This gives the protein CATSRDPGTSRTDTQYF.

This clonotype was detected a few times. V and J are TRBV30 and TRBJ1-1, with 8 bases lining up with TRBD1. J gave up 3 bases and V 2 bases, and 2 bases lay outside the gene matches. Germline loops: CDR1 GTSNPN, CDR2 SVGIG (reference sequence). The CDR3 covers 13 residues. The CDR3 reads CAWSRQGYTEAFF. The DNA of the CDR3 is TGTGCCTGGAGTCGACAGGGGTACACTGAAGCTTTCTTT.